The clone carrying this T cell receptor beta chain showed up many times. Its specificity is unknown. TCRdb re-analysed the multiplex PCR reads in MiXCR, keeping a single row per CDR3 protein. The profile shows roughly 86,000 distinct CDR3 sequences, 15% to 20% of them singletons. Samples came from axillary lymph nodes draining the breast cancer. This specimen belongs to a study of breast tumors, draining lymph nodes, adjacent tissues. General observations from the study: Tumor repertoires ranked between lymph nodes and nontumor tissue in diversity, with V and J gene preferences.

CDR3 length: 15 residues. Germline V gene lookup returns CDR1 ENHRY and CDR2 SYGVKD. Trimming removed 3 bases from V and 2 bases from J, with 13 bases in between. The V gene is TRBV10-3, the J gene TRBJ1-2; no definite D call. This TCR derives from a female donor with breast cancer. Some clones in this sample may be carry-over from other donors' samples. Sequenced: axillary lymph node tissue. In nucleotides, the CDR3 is TGTGCCATCAGTGACTATGCCTCAGAAAACTATGGCTACACCTTC. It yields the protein CAISDYASENYGYTF.